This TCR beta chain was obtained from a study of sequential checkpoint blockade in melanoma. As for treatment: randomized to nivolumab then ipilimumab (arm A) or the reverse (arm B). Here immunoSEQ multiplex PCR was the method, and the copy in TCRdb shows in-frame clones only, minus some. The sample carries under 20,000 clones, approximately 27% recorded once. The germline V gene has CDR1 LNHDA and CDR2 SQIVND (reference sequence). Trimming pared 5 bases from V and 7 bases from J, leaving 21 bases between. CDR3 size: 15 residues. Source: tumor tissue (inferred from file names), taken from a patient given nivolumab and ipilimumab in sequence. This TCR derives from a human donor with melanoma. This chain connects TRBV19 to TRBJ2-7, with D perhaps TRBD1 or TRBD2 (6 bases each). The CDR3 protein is CASSVTGIQGGEQYF. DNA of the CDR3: TGTGCCAGTAGTGTAACAGGGATACAAGGAGGGGAGCAGTACTTC.